This TCR beta chain was profiled in a study of cytomegalovirus exposure and HLA in healthy donors (dated by TCRdb to between 2016 and 2019). Study-level background: An earlier analysis of approximately 550 of the donors reported roughly 300 Gb of sequence data and 117 million unique TCR beta sequences from 150 million to 200 million T cells. A few DR-DQ haplotypes were treated as single units for association and clustering because of strong linkage in the cohort. About 300 gigabases of sequencing data and approximately 85 million unique TCR sequences were included in an early release covering roughly 700 HLA-typed donors. Among the approximately 430 genotyped donors, 75% to 90% belonged to the genetic ancestry cluster associated with self-reported Caucasian donors. In addition to the first cohort of approximately 670 subjects, a separate validation cohort of 120 different subjects was used. The study was designed to test whether signatures of past pathogen exposure could be identified by cataloging public T cell receptors. A later genetic analysis used genome-wide SNP genotypes for about 65% of the roughly 700 donors, treating that subset as a discovery cohort. Every repertoire in the discovery cohort had been generated on one and the same sequencing platform. Donor age, sex, ethnicity and CMV serostatus were compiled together with the repertoire data. In the later analysis, no new phenotypic data were used to find candidate immune exposures; instead, reliance was placed on TCR beta sequences and their occurrence across donors. To predict cytomegalovirus infection status, the study combined high-throughput TCR immunosequencing, statistical association of individual TCRs with disease status, and machine learning. In a later analysis, previously published TCR beta repertoires from several hundred donors were re-analyzed and high-resolution HLA genotyping was added so that TCR occurrence patterns could be studied. Across roughly 420 genotyped donors of the cohort, an average of roughly 230,000 unique TCR beta nucleotide sequences per donor were sequenced, and around 19% of those sequences were non-productive. HLA typing included class I and class II loci at four-digit resolution. The study used immunosequencing to profile the T cell repertoires of 666 subjects and linked those repertoires to cytomegalovirus serostatus. An earlier analysis of 500 to 650 of the donors applied high-throughput TCR beta sequencing to assess whether each TCR beta V gene segment acted as functional or pseudogenic. The number of donors typed differed by locus, with roughly 620-630 for A, B, C, DRB1 and DQB1, more than 500 for DQA1, 600 to 610 for DPA1, and some 450 for DPB1. The paper's findings and limits, for the study overall: In a later genetic analysis, a missense DCLRE1C variant was associated with V-gene and J-gene trimming of TCR beta chains, and the association was replicated in an independent cohort. Specific HLA alleles were associated with roughly 17,000 TCR beta sequences at a false discovery rate of 0.05 in a later analysis. Only TCR beta chains were sequenced in this cohort, and the absence of alpha or paired-chain data limited detectable features. Sequencing depth was assumed to be roughly uniform across donors in the presence/absence analyses, though that assumption may not hold. Most CMV-associated TCR beta chains appeared to be HLA-restricted in a later analysis, and the HLA associations seemed to be driven largely by CMV exposure. Correlated functional status among segregating V segments might reflect linkage disequilibrium, but an unknown experimental factor could not be ruled out. Broadly in line with IMGT annotations, most TCR beta V segments showed up in productive rearrangements about 87% or about 30% of the time in an earlier analysis of around 600 of the donors. Some IMGT-functional V segments, including TRBV6-2 and TRBV6-3, could not be distinguished by the 87-base-pair reads and were therefore excluded. Because counts were too low, 15 to 20 rarely observed V segments, including chromosome 9 orphons, were excluded from the earlier analysis of around 590 of the donors. When HLA alleles, especially DR and DQ, strongly co-occurred, attributing TCR associations to individual alleles was difficult. A later analysis reported that several top co-occurrence clusters appeared linked to parvovirus B19, influenza, CMV and Epstein-Barr virus. Three of the identified cytomegalovirus-associated TCR beta chains were confirmed in vitro to be specific for cytomegalovirus antigens. The only immune exposure information available for the cohort was CMV serostatus. Compared with the roughly 720-donor mean, donors in an Asian-associated ancestry cluster had fewer N-insertions in productive TCRs, according to a later genetic analysis. A later analysis found that TCR association rates varied across HLA loci, with DRB1 alleles showing the most associated TCRs and HLA-C alleles the fewest. It was suggested by the authors that the approach could potentially be generalized to other disease states and immunological phenotypes. In the study, approximately 150 TCR beta chains were listed as associated with cytomegalovirus. Because HLA typing was missing for some donors at each locus, association tests included only the typed subset. In a later analysis, HLA-associated TCR beta chains were found to be more clonally expanded and to have lower generation probabilities than equally common non-associated chains. The classifier was reported to diagnose cytomegalovirus status with high specificity and sensitivity in both the original and validation cohorts. The sequencing pipeline was judged likely to have produced a cluster of highly shared sequence variants as a technical artifact. A further reported finding was that TCR beta sequences accurately predicted the HLA-A and HLA-B alleles for most subjects in the first cohort. Across donors, most TCR sequences were observed very rarely, whereas some public TCRs were present in many individuals.

The cohort was made up of roughly 670 healthy bone marrow donors. All cohort members were sampled while nominally healthy, although unrecorded immune exposures were likely present. The donor was CMV seropositive and belonged to the group of about 290 seropositive cohort members. A peripheral blood sample was collected from each donor, and TCR beta sequencing was performed on peripheral blood mononuclear cells. The Qiagen DNeasy Blood Extraction Kit was used to extract genomic DNA from the blood cell samples. As regards this clone: What this receptor recognizes is not known. Per-base qualities were not stored, and no clone one base away is much larger.

A distance of 15 bases separates the germline ends of V and J, which lose 5 bases and 1 base respectively. CDR3 length: 16 amino acids, cysteine to phenylalanine. The sequence is cut down to CDR3 DNA, 48 bases in frame from base 1. In the germline V gene, CDR1 corresponds to SGHVS and CDR2 to FNYEAQ. The library was obtained by the immunoSEQ multiplex PCR assay. For the multiplex PCR, a mixture combining 60 forward primers for TCR Vbeta segments and 13 reverse primers for TCR Jbeta segments was used. The CDR3 region of rearranged TCR beta genes was amplified from genomic DNA with a multiplex PCR assay. The amplified TCR beta libraries were sequenced on the Illumina HiSeq System as 87-base-pair reads. Per the original workflow: A later analysis counted 75 million to 100 million unique TCR beta chains across the 600 to 850 repertoires, and roughly 10 million of these chains were shared by at least two donors. Raw reads were error-corrected and collapsed into unique sequences with a nearest-neighbor algorithm that merged closely related sequences to remove PCR and sequencing errors. V, D and J gene segments were assigned by aligning CDR3 sequences to IMGT reference sequences. Each retained sequence needed at least a six-nucleotide match to both a V gene segment and a J gene segment. A rearrangement was called productive if the CDR3 had no stop codons and remained in frame with V and J, and every other rearrangement was called non-productive. CDR3 was defined according to IMGT convention as the region running from the second conserved V-encoded cysteine to the conserved J-encoded phenylalanine. In an earlier analysis of roughly 610 of the donors, sequences lacking an unambiguous match to a single V gene segment were excluded. In an earlier analysis of 587 of the donors, V segments were called functional above 56.7% productive rearrangements and were called segregating when the between-donor standard deviation exceeded 5%. A statistical classification framework was built to diagnose cytomegalovirus status from the catalog of TCR beta chain sequences. In a later analysis, V and J genes were assigned by comparing TCR nucleotide sequences against IMGT/GENE-DB human TR gene sequences. Using the TCRdist pipeline, a later analysis assigned CDR3 sequences along with most-parsimonious VDJ recombination scenarios. In a later analysis, each TCR beta chain was defined by its CDR3 amino acid sequence together with its V-gene family, and reads lacking a unique V-gene family were excluded. As a way to deal with suspected cross-contamination and a sequencing artifact, a later analysis dropped hundreds of nucleotide sequences that were highly shared and had low generation probability. A later analysis calculated a clonal expansion index for each public chain from normalized within-repertoire ranks of inferred template counts. In a later analysis, generation probabilities were computed with a VDJ recombination model fitted to out-of-frame rearrangements, and the resulting probabilities were checked against IGoR. A later analysis scored TCR-TCR, TCR-HLA and TCR-CMV co-occurrence with hypergeometric tests, applying a repertoire-size bias correction to TCR pairs. In a later analysis, false discovery rates were estimated by permuting HLA or CMV assignments 20 times. In a later analysis, co-occurring TCRs were grouped with DBSCAN, and TCRdist sequence similarity was added when clustering was performed within HLA-allele-positive subsets. For co-occurrence clustering, repertoires with fewer than 30,000 or more than 120,000 public chains were excluded, along with roughly five repertoires with anomalous nucleotide sharing. TCRdb carries this immuneACCESS record with in-frame sequences only. Its versions omit some clonotypes, under half of them owing to an unresolved V gene in the studies checked, with the rest unexplained. That table is the source of V, J and clone size, and D and trimming were worked out from the DNA. The sample yields roughly 190,000 clones; roughly 13% were counted once. The ten largest clones represent 7.5% to 10% of the sample.

The chain is assembled from TRBV7-6 and TRBJ1-3; the D gene is possibly TRBD1, with 5 bases matching. This sequence originates from a man in his fifties in good health and CMV-seropositive. Sequenced sample: PBMCs. The CDR3 in this case is CASSPSPGRSGNTIYF. The nucleotide sequence is given as TGTGCCAGCAGCCCCTCTCCAGGGCGATCTGGAAACACCATATATTTT.